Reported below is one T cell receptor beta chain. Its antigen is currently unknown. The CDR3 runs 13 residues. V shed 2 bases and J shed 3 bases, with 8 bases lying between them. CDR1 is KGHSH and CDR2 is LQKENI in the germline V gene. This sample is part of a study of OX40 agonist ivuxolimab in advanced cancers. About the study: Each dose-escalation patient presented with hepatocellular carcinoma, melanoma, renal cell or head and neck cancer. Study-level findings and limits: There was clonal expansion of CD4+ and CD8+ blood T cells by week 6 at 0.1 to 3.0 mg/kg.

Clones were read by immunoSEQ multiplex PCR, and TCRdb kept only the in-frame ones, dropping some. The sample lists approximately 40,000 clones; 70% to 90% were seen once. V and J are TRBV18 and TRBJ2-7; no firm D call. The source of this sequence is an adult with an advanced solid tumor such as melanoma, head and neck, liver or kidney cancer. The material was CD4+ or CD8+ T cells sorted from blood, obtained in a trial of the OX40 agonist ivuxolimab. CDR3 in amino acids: CASSPALLYEQYF. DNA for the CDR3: TGTGCCAGCTCACCAGCTCTCCTCTACGAGCAGTACTTC.